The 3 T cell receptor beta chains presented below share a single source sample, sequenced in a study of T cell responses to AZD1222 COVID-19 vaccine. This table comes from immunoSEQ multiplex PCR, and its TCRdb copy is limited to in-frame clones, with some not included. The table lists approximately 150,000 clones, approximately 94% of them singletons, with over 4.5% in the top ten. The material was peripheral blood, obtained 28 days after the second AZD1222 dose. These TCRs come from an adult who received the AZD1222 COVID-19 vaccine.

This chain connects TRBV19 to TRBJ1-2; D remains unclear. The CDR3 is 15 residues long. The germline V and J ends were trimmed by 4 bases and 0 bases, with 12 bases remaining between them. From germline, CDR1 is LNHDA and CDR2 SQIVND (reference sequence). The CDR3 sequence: CASSKSDGTNYGYTF. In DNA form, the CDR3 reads TGTGCCAGTAGTAAATCGGACGGTACTAACTATGGCTACACCTTC. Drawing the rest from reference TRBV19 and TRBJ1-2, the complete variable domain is DGGITQSPKYLFRKEGQNVTLSCEQNLNHDAMYWYRQDPGQGLRLIYYSQIVNDFQKGDIAEGYSVSREKKESFPLTVTSAQKNPTAFYLCASSKSDGTNYGYTFGSGTRLTVV.

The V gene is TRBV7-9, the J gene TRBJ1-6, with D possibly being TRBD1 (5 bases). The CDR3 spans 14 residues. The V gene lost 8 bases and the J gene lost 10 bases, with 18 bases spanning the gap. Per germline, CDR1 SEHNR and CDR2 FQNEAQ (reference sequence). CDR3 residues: CASRGVGVNSPLHF. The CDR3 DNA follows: TGTGCCAGCCGAGGAGTGGGGGTCAACTCACCCCTCCACTTT.

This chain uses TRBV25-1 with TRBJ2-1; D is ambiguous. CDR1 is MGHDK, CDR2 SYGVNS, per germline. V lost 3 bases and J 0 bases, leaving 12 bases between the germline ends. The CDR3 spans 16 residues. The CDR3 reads CASSDGGKVSYNEQFF. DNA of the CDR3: TGTGCCAGCAGTGATGGTGGAAAAGTCTCCTACAATGAGCAGTTCTTC.